This TCR beta chain was identified during a study of T cells after yellow fever vaccination. Overall study context: SMART-Seq v4 Ultra Low Input prepared libraries from low-cell fractions.

This clonotype showed up just a few times. Antigen unknown. Study-level results: Most clones from primary vaccination were detected again post-booster (just under 97% CD4, more than 85% CD8). Abundant clonotypes (contaminants from the bulk population) could be present in FACS-sorted repertoires.

Conversion of TCR transcripts into cDNA relied on 5'RACE template switching, which added a universal primer site and UMIs. TCRdb reanalysed the 5' RACE reads using MiXCR and keeps one entry per CDR3 protein. The sample lists approximately 550,000 distinct CDR3 sequences, roughly 19% occurring once. The starting material was PBMCs, obtained 15 days after the yellow fever booster vaccination. The TCR sequence derives from a man aged 30 to 45 who received the YFV17D yellow fever vaccine.

The CDR3 bases are TGTGCCAGCAGCTTGGGTCTTGCGGGAGGATACTACAATGAGCAGTTCTTC. Amino acids: CASSLGLAGGYYNEQFF. The J gene is TRBJ2-1, the V gene TRBV5-5, with 8 nucleotides matching TRBD2. CDR3 length equals 17 residues. Losses at the gene ends were 0 bases for V and 3 bases for J; bases not matched to a gene: 8. Germline V gene data show CDR1 as SGHKS and CDR2 as YYEKEE (reference sequence). Looking up the rest from reference TRBV5-5 and TRBJ2-1 gives the full variable domain: DAGVTQSPTHLIKTRGQQVTLRCSPISGHKSVSWYQQVLGQGPQFIFQYYEKEERGRGNFPDRFSARQFPNYSSELNVNALLLGDSALYLCASSLGLAGGYYNEQFFGPGTRLTVL.